Below, 24 T cell receptor beta chains from the same sample are listed, as sequenced in a study of blood T cell repertoires in COVID-19. Clones were read by immunoSEQ multiplex PCR, and TCRdb kept only the in-frame ones, dropping some. The sample yields 250,000 to 350,000 clones, about 82% seen once. Sequenced input: peripheral blood. All receptors come from a woman aged 50 to 60 with acute or convalescent COVID-19.

The V call is TRBV3-1 (or the pseudogene TRBV3-2), the J call TRBJ2-5, with no clear D. The CDR3 has 14 residues. V was cut by 0 bases and J by 4 bases, with 9 bases left in between. Germline assignment: CDR1 LGHDT and CDR2 YNNKEL (reference sequence). The CDR3 sequence: CASSQDATGETQYF. The CDR3 DNA sequence: TGTGCCAGCAGCCAAGACGCCACCGGAGAGACCCAGTACTTC.

The genes are TRBV9 and TRBJ2-3; TRBD1 agrees at 8 bases. In germline, CDR1 is SGDLS, CDR2 YYNGEE. V was pared by 3 bases and J by 5 bases, with 11 bases of the junction left unmatched. This CDR3 has 16 residues. The CDR3 reads CASSAQGAGVRDTQYF. In nucleotides, the CDR3 is TGTGCCAGCAGCGCCCAGGGGGCAGGGGTGAGAGATACGCAGTATTTT.

The V call is TRBV9, the J call TRBJ2-7; TRBD1 matches at 7 bases. Germline-derived CDR1 and CDR2 are SGDLS and YYNGEE. The ends lost 3 bases at V and 5 bases at J; junction bases unmatched: 5. This CDR3 has 13 amino acids. The CDR3 coding sequence is TGTGCCAGCAGCGAGGTGACAGGGAACGAGCAGTACTTC. It translates to CASSEVTGNEQYF.

This rearrangement joins TRBV4-1 to TRBJ2-6; 7 bases align to TRBD2. Unmatched junction bases numbered 2, after V lost 1 base and J lost 2 bases. The CDR3 is 16 residues long. The germline gives CDR1 MGHRA, CDR2 YSYEKL. The CDR3 here is CASSQVRGAGANVLTF. The CDR3 region has the DNA TGCGCCAGCAGCCAAGTTCGGGGGGCTGGGGCCAACGTCCTGACTTTC.

V usage is TRBV5-4 and J usage is TRBJ1-2, with 9 bases aligning to TRBD1. The length of the CDR3 is 17 residues. The V and J ends lost 7 bases and 0 bases, in that order; junction bases with no gene match: 13. Germline CDR1 is SGHNT and CDR2 is YYREEE (reference sequence). CDR3 sequence: CASQKQGARITNYGYTF. CDR3 nucleotides: TGTGCCAGCCAAAAACAGGGGGCAAGGATAACTAACTATGGCTACACCTTC.

V usage is TRBV3-1 (or the pseudogene TRBV3-2) and J usage is TRBJ1-2; 7 bases are a match to TRBD1. Germline loops: CDR1 LGHDT, CDR2 YNNKEL (reference sequence). The CDR3 contains 15 residues. J gave up 7 bases and V 1 base, and 9 bases lay outside the gene matches. The CDR3, as DNA: TGTGCCAGCAGCCAAGTACCGACAGGGCTCGCTGGCTACACCTTC. This translates into CASSQVPTGLAGYTF.

The DNA of the CDR3 is TGTGCCAGTAGTATAGGCAGGGAATACACTGAAGCTTTCTTT. Its protein is CASSIGREYTEAFF. J is TRBJ1-1 and V is TRBV19; tentative D call: TRBD1 (5 bases). Germline V gene sequence: CDR1 LNHDA, CDR2 SQIVND (reference sequence). Trimming took 1 base from V and 3 from J, leaving 9 bases between them. The CDR3 is 14 amino acids.

This chain uses TRBV6-1 with TRBJ1-1; possible D gene TRBD1, 5 bases. V dropped 0 bases and J dropped 5 bases, with 13 bases sitting between them. Looked up from germline, CDR1 is MNHNS and CDR2 is SASEGT. CDR3 length: 15 residues. CDR3 residues: CASSEAGWGVTEAFF. CDR3 in DNA: TGTGCCAGCAGTGAAGCGGGATGGGGGGTAACTGAAGCTTTCTTT.

This chain joins TRBV7-9 and TRBJ1-4, with D possibly TRBD1 on 5 matching bases. The CDR3 loop spans 17 amino acids. Germline loops: CDR1 SEHNR, CDR2 FQNEAQ (reference sequence). Trimming shortened V by 5 bases and J by 8 bases, and 24 bases separated the two germline ends. DNA of the CDR3: TGTGCCAGCAGCCTAGGACAAGGGGCAGGGCGGTACGAAAAACTGTTTTTT. Its protein product is CASSLGQGAGRYEKLFF. Variable domain in full (rest from reference TRBV7-9 and TRBJ1-4): DTGVSQNPRHKITKRGQNVTFRCDPISEHNRLYWYRQTLGQGPEFLTYFQNEAQLEKSRLLSDRFSAERPKGSFSTLEIQRTEQGDSAMYLCASSLGQGAGRYEKLFFGSGTQLSVL.

This chain uses TRBV19 with TRBJ2-5, with no clear D. This CDR3 is built from 13 residues. Germline CDR1 LNHDA, CDR2 SQIVND (reference sequence). The V end lost 5 bases, the J end lost 1 base, and 8 bases lay between the germline ends. CDR3 DNA sequence: TGTGCCAGTAGTCAGAACCGCCAAGAGACCCAGTACTTC. It encodes CASSQNRQETQYF.

The chain is built from TRBV18 and TRBJ2-1, with 10 bases matching TRBD1. Germline trimming cut 3 bases from V and 7 bases from J; bases unmatched to any gene: 6. Germline-derived CDR1 and CDR2 are KGHSH and LQKENI. The CDR3 totals 15 residues. Here the CDR3 reads CASSPYGTGENEQFF. CDR3 bases: TGTGCCAGCTCACCTTACGGGACAGGGGAGAATGAGCAGTTCTTC.

The rearrangement uses TRBV4-3 and TRBJ2-5; 7 nucleotides agree with TRBD1. Germline V lookup: CDR1 LGHNA, CDR2 YSLEER. V shed 3 bases and J 4 bases; nucleotides not matched to a gene: 5. This CDR3 is built from 14 residues. The CDR3 nucleotides read TGCGCCAGCAGCCAGAGGACAGGCGGAGAGACCCAGTACTTC. Its translation: CASSQRTGGETQYF.

The chain joins TRBV28 to TRBJ2-4; 9 bases align to TRBD2. CDR1 and CDR2 from the germline V gene are MDHEN and SYDVKM. The CDR3 has 15 residues. The trim removed 5 bases at V and 7 bases at J, leaving 9 bases unmatched. CDR3 residues: CASSVSGSLKNIQYF. The CDR3 nucleotides read TGTGCCAGCAGTGTTAGCGGGAGTTTGAAGAACATTCAGTACTTC. Supplemented by reference TRBV28 and TRBJ2-4, the full variable domain reads DVKVTQSSRYLVKRTGEKVFLECVQDMDHENMFWYRQDPGLGLRLIYFSYDVKMKEKGDIPEGYSVSREKKERFSLILESASTNQTSMYLCASSVSGSLKNIQYFGAGTRLSVL.

This clone was detected only a few times. V is TRBV6-2 or TRBV6-3 and J is TRBJ2-2, with 11 bases aligning to TRBD2. Germline lookup yields CDR1 MNHEY and CDR2 SVGEGT. The V segment lost 1 base and the J segment 7 bases; nucleotides outside the gene matches: 2. This CDR3 comprises 15 residues. The CDR3 sequence: CASSYLLAGDGELFF. CDR3 nucleotides: TGTGCCAGCAGTTACTTACTAGCGGGAGACGGGGAGCTGTTTTTT.

This chain links TRBV18 with TRBJ2-7; 8 bases agree with TRBD2. The CDR3 contains 16 residues. Germline V gives CDR1 KGHSH, CDR2 LQKENI. V dropped 2 bases and J dropped 1; count of bases not matched to a gene: 7. The CDR3 reads CASSPGSRGGSYEQYF. The CDR3 DNA reads TGTGCCAGCTCACCAGGATCCCGGGGGGGGTCCTACGAGCAGTACTTC. The whole variable domain, filled in from reference TRBV18 and TRBJ2-7, reads NAGVMQNPRHLVRRRGQEARLRCSPMKGHSHVYWYRQLPEEGLKFMVYLQKENIIDESGMPKERFSAEFPKEGPSILRIQQVVRGDSAAYFCASSPGSRGGSYEQYFGPGTRLTVT.

This clone came up once. The V call is TRBV6-2 or TRBV6-3, the J call TRBJ2-1; D is perhaps TRBD2 (5 bases). Germline assignment: CDR1 MNHEY and CDR2 SVGEGT. V was pared by 5 bases and J by 8 bases, with 10 bases between. The CDR3 consists of 12 residues. The CDR3 region has the DNA TGTGCCAGCAGTACTAGTATGGATGAGCAGTTCTTC. Protein product: CASSTSMDEQFF.

The V and J genes are TRBV28 and TRBJ2-7; D may be TRBD2 (6 bases). V was pared by 6 bases and J by 3 bases, with 18 bases between. The CDR3 loop spans 15 amino acids. The germline V gene has CDR1 MDHEN and CDR2 SYDVKM. CDR3 sequence: CASRPPRGSGYEQYF. In DNA form, the CDR3 reads TGTGCCAGCAGACCCCCCCGGGGGAGCGGCTACGAGCAGTACTTC.

The chain uses TRBV7-3 and TRBJ1-1; 8 nucleotides agree with TRBD1. Trimming cost V 3 bases and J 0 bases; bases outside gene matches: 6. In germline, CDR1 is SGHTA, CDR2 FQGTGA. The CDR3 has 16 residues. This CDR3 reads CASSFSAGGVNTEAFF. The DNA for the CDR3 is TGTGCCAGCAGCTTTTCGGCAGGGGGCGTGAACACTGAAGCTTTCTTT. The entire variable domain, with the rest obtained from reference TRBV7-3 and TRBJ1-1, is as follows: GAGVSQTPSNKVTEKGKYVELRCDPISGHTALYWYRQSLGQGPEFLIYFQGTGAADDSGLPNDRFFAVRPEGSVSTLKIQRTERGDSAVYLCASSFSAGGVNTEAFFGQGTRLTVV.

This chain links TRBV7-6 with TRBJ2-5, with 7 bases fitting TRBD1. The V segment lost 5 bases and the J segment 3 bases; nucleotides outside the gene matches: 9. The germline V gene encodes CDR1 SGHVS and CDR2 FNYEAQ. CDR3 size: 15 residues. CDR3 region: CASSQVTGREETQYF. For the CDR3, the DNA is TGTGCCAGCAGCCAAGTGACAGGGCGGGAAGAGACCCAGTACTTC.

The chain joins TRBV19 to TRBJ2-3; perhaps TRBD1 as D (6 bases). Germline assignment: CDR1 LNHDA and CDR2 SQIVND (reference sequence). V gave up 8 bases and J gave up 4 bases, with 16 bases separating them. There are 14 residues in the CDR3. CDR3 region: CASREAGAADTQYF. The CDR3 nucleotides read TGTGCCAGTCGAGAGGCAGGGGCCGCAGATACGCAGTATTTT.

This clone was observed a handful of times. The genes are TRBV19 and TRBJ1-5; 7 bases line up with TRBD1. CDR3 length: 15 residues. Per the germline V gene, CDR1 is LNHDA and CDR2 is SQIVND (reference sequence). The V segment lost 7 bases and the J segment 3 bases; nucleotides outside the gene matches: 9. The chain's CDR3 is CASIQNRGPNQPQHF. CDR3 nucleotide sequence: TGTGCCAGTATCCAAAACAGGGGACCCAATCAGCCCCAGCATTTT.

This clone was seen a handful of times. The same CDR3 is also encoded by other DNA sequences in this sample. The chain employs TRBV7-2 and TRBJ2-1; no clear D gene. The CDR3 extends over 13 amino acids. CDR1 and CDR2 (germline): SGHTA, FQGNSA. V was clipped by 0 bases and J by 5 bases, with 5 bases between them. The chain's CDR3 is CASSLAENNEQFF. CDR3 DNA: TGTGCCAGCAGCTTAGCGGAGAACAATGAGCAGTTCTTC.

The V call is TRBV6-4, the J call TRBJ2-5, with TRBD2 identical over 15 bases. The CDR3 runs to 19 residues. Trimming cost V 2 bases and J 7 bases; bases outside gene matches: 14. In germline, CDR1 is MRHNA, CDR2 SNTAGT. The CDR3 coding sequence is TGTGCCAGCAGTGACGGGACTGGCGGGACTAGCGGGAGGTTAGGGACCCAGTACTTC. Its protein product is CASSDGTGGTSGRLGTQYF.

The CDR3 here is CASSEGQIYNEQFF. CDR3 sequence (DNA): TGTGCCAGCAGCGAGGGACAGATATACAATGAGCAGTTCTTC. This sequence joins TRBV9 and TRBJ2-1, with TRBD1 matching 7 bases. The V segment lost 3 bases and the J segment 4 bases; nucleotides outside the gene matches: 4. Germline loops: CDR1 SGDLS, CDR2 YYNGEE. The CDR3 is made up of 14 amino acids.